The 2 T cell receptor beta chains presented below share a single source sample, sequenced in a study of blood T cell repertoires in COVID-19. TCRdb keeps only in-frame clones here, not all; method: immunoSEQ multiplex PCR. The sample comprises 120,000 to 150,000 clones, around 86% of which are singletons, and roughly 37% rests with the top ten. The sequenced sample was peripheral blood. These receptors came from a man aged 50 to 59 who had recovered from COVID-19.

The chain links TRBV4-1 to TRBJ2-7; D not resolved. Germline CDR1 is MGHRA and CDR2 is YSYEKL. This CDR3 has 12 amino acids. Trimming stripped 0 bases from V and 7 bases from J, with 7 bases between. This CDR3 is CASSQENGEQYF. The CDR3, as DNA: TGCGCCAGCAGCCAAGAAAACGGTGAGCAGTACTTC.

The rearrangement links TRBV3-1 (or the pseudogene TRBV3-2) to TRBJ1-6; 7 nucleotides line up with TRBD1. CDR1 LGHDT and CDR2 YNNKEL come from the germline V gene (reference sequence). CDR3 size: 16 residues. Germline trimming cut 4 bases from V and 7 bases from J; bases unmatched to any gene: 10. DNA for the CDR3: TGTGCCAGCAGCCTACAGACAGGGAAGGGAAATTCACCCCTCCACTTT. This codes for CASSLQTGKGNSPLHF.